Below are 21 T cell receptor beta chains sequenced from a single sample in a study of T cells in localized non-small cell lung cancer. Only in-frame clones appear in the TCRdb table, and some are missing; sequencing was by immunoSEQ multiplex PCR. The sample records about 52,000 clones, around 80% being singletons. Sequences were derived from PBMCs, sampled before any cancer treatment. The receptor source for this set is a woman aged 35 to 70 with stage II lung adenocarcinoma.

The chain links TRBV5-1 to TRBJ2-1, with D unclear. CDR1 and CDR2 from the germline V gene are SGHRS and YFSETQ. Trimming removed 4 bases from V and 0 bases from J, with 11 bases in between. The CDR3 extends over 15 amino acids. For the CDR3, the DNA is TGCGCCAGCAGCCTCGGGCAAACCTCCTACAATGAGCAGTTCTTC. The encoded protein is CASSLGQTSYNEQFF.

V gene TRBV5-1 combines with J gene TRBJ2-5, with TRBD2 matching over 8 bases. The J segment lost 5 bases and the V segment lost 1 base, leaving 10 bases of the junction unmatched. This CDR3 region has 16 residues. Germline V lookup: CDR1 SGHRS, CDR2 YFSETQ. The CDR3 DNA reads as TGCGCCAGCAGCTTGAGGACGAGCGGGGGTTCTGAGACCCAGTACTTC. Protein: CASSLRTSGGSETQYF.

This clone was seen only a few times. The V and J genes are TRBV4-1 and TRBJ2-5; the match to TRBD1 covers 9 bases. Germline CDR1 MGHRA, CDR2 YSYEKL. The junction had 4 bases not matched to a gene; V was cut back by 1 base and J by 4 bases. The CDR3 extends over 15 amino acids. CDR3 in amino acids: CASSQAGTGRETQYF. CDR3 DNA sequence: TGCGCCAGCAGCCAAGCCGGGACAGGGAGAGAGACCCAGTACTTC.

The chain carries TRBV5-6 and TRBJ1-5; D gene ambiguous. From germline, CDR1 is SGHDT and CDR2 YYEEEE. V was shortened by 0 bases and J by 5 bases, with 9 bases between the two germline ends. The CDR3 has 14 amino acids. The CDR3 loop is CASSLAGIHQPQHF. DNA for the CDR3: TGTGCCAGCAGCTTGGCTGGGATTCATCAGCCCCAGCATTTT.

J is TRBJ2-7 and V is TRBV5-1, with TRBD2 matching over 14 bases. J gave up 2 bases and V 3 bases, and 13 bases lay outside the gene matches. CDR3 size: 19 residues. The V gene's germline CDR1 is SGHRS and CDR2 YFSETQ. This CDR3 is CASSSSGTSGGLGTYEQYF. The DNA for the CDR3 is TGCGCCAGCAGCTCCTCCGGGACTAGCGGGGGCCTGGGGACCTACGAGCAGTACTTC.

The chain couples TRBV5-6 to TRBJ1-5; 7 bases line up with TRBD1. Germline V gene sequence: CDR1 SGHDT, CDR2 YYEEEE. The length of the CDR3 is 19 residues. With V trimmed by 8 bases and J by 4 bases, 24 bases remained unmatched. This CDR3 reads CARKGWQGDAHRSNQPQHF. In DNA form, the CDR3 reads TGTGCCAGAAAAGGATGGCAGGGGGACGCCCATCGATCGAATCAGCCCCAGCATTTT.

This rearrangement joins TRBV28 to TRBJ2-5; D may correspond to TRBD1 or TRBD2 (5 bases each). The germline V gene has CDR1 MDHEN and CDR2 SYDVKM. Trimming took 10 bases from V and 3 from J, leaving 18 bases between them. This CDR3 contains 14 residues. In nucleotides, the CDR3 is TGTGCCACTCGACGGGGCTCCGGGAAAGAGACCCAGTACTTC. Translation: CATRRGSGKETQYF. The full variable domain, rest sourced from reference TRBV28 and TRBJ2-5, is DVKVTQSSRYLVKRTGEKVFLECVQDMDHENMFWYRQDPGLGLRLIYFSYDVKMKEKGDIPEGYSVSREKKERFSLILESASTNQTSMYLCATRRGSGKETQYFGPGTRLLVL.

The chain recombines TRBV7-8 with TRBJ1-5; 8 nucleotides align to TRBD1. The CDR3 is 14 residues long. CDR1 and CDR2 from the germline V gene are SGHVS and FQNEAQ. J lost 6 bases, V lost 6 bases, and 7 bases had no gene match. CDR3 in DNA: TGTGCCAGCAGAGGACAGGGCGGGAGTCAGCCCCAGCATTTT. This codes for CASRGQGGSQPQHF.

This clone has more than one count but fewer than ten. The CDR3 protein is CASSLEGSYEQYF. The CDR3 coding sequence is TGTGCCAGCAGTTTAGAGGGGTCCTACGAGCAGTACTTC. The chain has TRBV27 and TRBJ2-7; either TRBD1 or TRBD2 may fit D (5 bases each). With 2 bases removed from V and 1 base from J, the gap between germline ends came to 6 bases. Per germline, CDR1 MNHEY and CDR2 SMNVEV (reference sequence). The CDR3 is made up of 13 amino acids.

The chain carries TRBV2 and TRBJ1-2; 7 nucleotides agree with TRBD1. This CDR3 comprises 12 residues. Germline CDR1 reads SNHLY; CDR2 reads FYNNEI. V gave up 5 bases and J gave up 8 bases; unmatched junction bases: 5. DNA of the CDR3: TGTGCCAGCAGTCCCACAGGGGACGGCTACACCTTC. It codes for CASSPTGDGYTF. Complete variable domain (other parts from reference TRBV2 and TRBJ1-2): EPEVTQTPSHQVTQMGQEVILRCVPISNHLYFYWYRQILGQKVEFLVSFYNNEISEKSEIFDDQFSVERPDGSNFTLKIRSTKLEDSAMYFCASSPTGDGYTFGSGTRLTVV.

V is TRBV4-2 and J is TRBJ2-1; the D gene is possibly TRBD2 (6 bases). This CDR3 has 16 amino acids. Trimming pared 0 bases from V and 7 bases from J, leaving 16 bases between. The germline V gene has CDR1 LGHNA and CDR2 YNFKEQ. CDR3 region: CASSQDGGASGNEQFF. In DNA form, the CDR3 reads TGTGCCAGCAGCCAAGATGGCGGGGCCTCGGGGAATGAGCAGTTCTTC.

The chain carries TRBV9 and TRBJ2-3; D is ambiguous. Trimming removed 2 bases from V and 2 bases from J, with 3 bases in between. Germline V gene data show CDR1 as SGDLS and CDR2 as YYNGEE. The CDR3 contains 12 residues. CDR3 amino acids: CASSVNTDTQYF. The CDR3 DNA sequence: TGTGCCAGCAGCGTTAACACAGATACGCAGTATTTT.

The chain combines TRBV7-2 with TRBJ1-1, with 7 positions matching TRBD1. The CDR3 has 14 residues. CDR1 and CDR2 from the germline V gene are SGHTA and FQGNSA. With 3 bases clipped from V and 7 bases from J, the junction kept 8 bases outside the gene matches. The CDR3 is CASSFTPGGSEAFF. In DNA form, the CDR3 reads TGTGCCAGCAGCTTCACCCCAGGGGGGAGTGAAGCTTTCTTT.

CDR3 sequence (DNA): TGTGCCAGCAGTTTCCCGGGGAACGGAAACACCATATATTTT. This codes for CASSFPGNGNTIYF. The chain recombines TRBV28 with TRBJ1-3; D ambiguous. CDR3 length: 14 amino acids. Trimming shortened V by 3 bases and J by 4 bases, and 10 bases separated the two germline ends. Germline CDR1 reads MDHEN; CDR2 reads SYDVKM.

This chain uses TRBV2 with TRBJ2-1; the D call may be TRBD1 or TRBD2 (5 bases each). CDR1 and CDR2 (germline): SNHLY, FYNNEI. The CDR3 spans 14 residues. The germline V and J ends were trimmed by 5 bases and 8 bases, with 16 bases remaining between them. This CDR3 reads CASSSLRVRDEQFF. The CDR3, as DNA: TGTGCCAGCAGTTCCCTCAGGGTGAGGGATGAGCAGTTCTTC. The variable domain in full, completed from reference TRBV2 and TRBJ2-1, reads EPEVTQTPSHQVTQMGQEVILRCVPISNHLYFYWYRQILGQKVEFLVSFYNNEISEKSEIFDDQFSVERPDGSNFTLKIRSTKLEDSAMYFCASSSLRVRDEQFFGPGTRLTVL.

The V gene is TRBV6-1, the J gene TRBJ1-1; D is unresolved. Trimming left V 4 bases short and J 4 bases short, with 10 bases between. Germline V gene sequence: CDR1 MNHNS, CDR2 SASEGT. CDR3 size: 13 residues. The CDR3 DNA reads TGTGCCAGCAGTGTATTGGAGAGCACTGAAGCTTTCTTT. Translation: CASSVLESTEAFF.

The chain combines TRBV2 with TRBJ2-3; tentatively, D is TRBD2 (6 bases). CDR3 length: 14 residues. V lost 9 bases and J lost 3, with 16 bases in between. Germline CDR1 is SNHLY and CDR2 is FYNNEI. The CDR3 reads CASKLAPLTDTQYF. CDR3 DNA sequence: TGTGCCAGTAAGCTAGCGCCCCTAACAGATACGCAGTATTTT.

V is TRBV29-1 and J is TRBJ1-5, with 7 positions matching TRBD1. V lost 1 base to trimming and J lost 6 bases; unmatched junction nucleotides: 3. CDR3 length: 13 amino acids. The germline CDR1 and CDR2 sequences are SQVTM and ANQGSEA. The DNA of the CDR3 is TGCAGCGTTGAAGGGCAGGGGGGTCAGCCCCAGCATTTT. This codes for CSVEGQGGQPQHF.

The V gene is TRBV9, the J gene TRBJ1-2, with 7 bases identical to TRBD1. Germline V CDR1 and CDR2: SGDLS, YYNGEE. With V trimmed by 0 bases and J by 7 bases, 3 bases remained unmatched. This CDR3 is built from 13 residues. Here the CDR3 reads CASSVDNRGGYTF. In DNA, the CDR3 is TGTGCCAGCAGCGTAGATAACAGGGGTGGCTACACCTTC.

The chain combines TRBV7-3 with TRBJ2-3; D remains unclear. The V gene lost 2 bases and the J gene lost 0 bases, with 9 bases spanning the gap. In germline, CDR1 is SGHTA, CDR2 FQGTGA. This CDR3 has 15 amino acids. CDR3 residues: CASSLLARSTDTQYF. As DNA, the CDR3 is TGTGCCAGCAGCTTACTGGCCAGGAGCACAGATACGCAGTATTTT.

CDR3 loop: CASSQAEPNEKLFF. CDR3 sequence (DNA): TGCGCCAGCAGCCAAGCGGAGCCTAATGAAAAACTGTTTTTT. This sequence joins TRBV4-1 and TRBJ1-4; D is unclear. CDR3 size: 14 residues. Trimming removed 1 base from V and 3 bases from J, with 6 bases in between. Germline V lookup: CDR1 MGHRA, CDR2 YSYEKL.